Below, one T cell receptor (beta chain) is given with its context. The target antigen is unknown. CDR1 is DFQATT, CDR2 SNEGSKA, per germline (reference sequence). The CDR3 contains 11 residues. This specimen comes from a study of PD-1 blockade in classical Hodgkin lymphoma. Profiling relied on immunoSEQ multiplex PCR, and the TCRdb table lists in-frame clones only, not all of them. The data hold around 25,000 clones, with approximately 80% observed a single time. No patient escaped relapse after autologous stem cell transplantation, and brentuximab vedotin exposure varied. Whole-study results and caveats: Only CD4+ TCR diversity, not CD8+, had risen significantly by C4D1. Diminished baseline TCR diversity has been reported in newly diagnosed patients relative to healthy donors.

The sequence came from a human donor with classical Hodgkin lymphoma. The source was peripheral blood mononuclear cells (PBMCs), collected at baseline. The V gene is TRBV20-1, the J gene TRBJ2-5; a possible D gene is TRBD1 (6 bases). The J call may be wrong; the DNA end is better matched by TRBJ2-7. The CDR3 is CSAAQGYEQYF. CDR3 DNA: TGCAGTGCGGCACAGGGTTACGAGCAGTACTTC.